These 10 T cell receptor beta chains share one sample of origin, sequenced in a study of OX40 agonist ivuxolimab in advanced cancers. Clones were read by immunoSEQ multiplex PCR, and TCRdb kept only the in-frame ones, dropping some. There are more than 80,000 clones in the sample; more than 75% occur only once, and around 1.5% lies in the top ten. The sequenced sample was CD4+ or CD8+ T cells sorted from blood, obtained in a trial of the OX40 agonist ivuxolimab. The receptors derive from an adult with an advanced solid tumor such as melanoma, head and neck, liver or kidney cancer.

This clone turned up a few times. V and J are TRBV5-1 and TRBJ1-4, with 10 bases identical to TRBD1. Looked up from germline, CDR1 is SGHRS and CDR2 is YFSETQ. The junction had 10 bases not matched to a gene; V was cut back by 4 bases and J by 7 bases. This CDR3 comprises 16 residues. In DNA, the CDR3 is TGCGCCAGCAGCAGTACCGGGACAGGGGATACTGAAAAACTGTTTTTT. Protein product: CASSSTGTGDTEKLFF.

The rearrangement uses TRBV9 and TRBJ2-5; D is tentatively TRBD1 or TRBD2 (7 bases each). The CDR3 spans 15 residues. Germline CDR1 reads SGDLS; CDR2 reads YYNGEE. Trimming shortened V by 4 bases and J by 4 bases, and 17 bases separated the two germline ends. The CDR3 DNA reads TGTGCCAGCAGCTTGACTAGCAGGGGGGGAGAGACCCAGTACTTC. Its protein product is CASSLTSRGGETQYF.

The CDR3 DNA reads as TGTGCCAGCAGCCCGCAGGCGGGTACGCAGTATTTT. Its translation: CASSPQAGTQYF. This chain joins TRBV7-3 and TRBJ2-3, with D maybe TRBD2 (5 bases). Germline V lookup: CDR1 SGHTA, CDR2 FQGTGA. This CDR3 comprises 12 residues. Trimming took off 5 bases at V and 8 bases at J, with 11 bases between the two ends.

The chain uses TRBV7-2 and TRBJ1-5; 11 bases are shared with TRBD1. The CDR3 extends over 16 amino acids. Trimming at V came to 3 bases and at J to 4 bases, leaving 5 bases not matched to a gene. Germline V gives CDR1 SGHTA, CDR2 FQGNSA. The CDR3 protein is CASSLTGTGGNQPQHF. CDR3 coding DNA: TGTGCCAGCAGCTTGACTGGGACAGGGGGAAATCAGCCCCAGCATTTT.

This clone showed up just a few times. V is TRBV5-5 and J is TRBJ1-1; possibly TRBD1 for D (6 bases). The CDR3 contains 14 residues. CDR1 and CDR2 (germline): SGHKS, YYEKEE (reference sequence). V shed 2 bases and J shed 5 bases, with 13 bases lying between them. The DNA for the CDR3 is TGTGCCAGCAGCTTTAGGACAGTTCAAACTGAAGCTTTCTTT. Translating it yields CASSFRTVQTEAFF.

The table lists this clone with a few counts. The V call is TRBV6-1, the J call TRBJ1-5; possible D gene TRBD1, 6 bases. V was pared by 2 bases and J by 4 bases, with 12 bases between. The germline CDR1 and CDR2 sequences are MNHNS and SASEGT. This CDR3 contains 15 residues. CDR3 bases: TGTGCCAGCAGTGAAACAGGGCTAGGGAATCAGCCCCAGCATTTT. Amino acids: CASSETGLGNQPQHF.

Comment on this clone: Other DNA sequences in the sample encode the same CDR3. The chain employs TRBV5-4 and TRBJ2-7, with TRBD1 matching 11 bases. The germline V gene has CDR1 SGHNT and CDR2 YYREEE (reference sequence). The CDR3 covers 15 residues. With 4 bases clipped from V and 2 bases from J, the junction kept 5 bases outside the gene matches. The CDR3 loop is CASSPGTGGAYEQYF. CDR3 DNA sequence: TGTGCCAGCAGCCCCGGGACAGGGGGAGCCTACGAGCAGTACTTC.

CDR3 in amino acids: CASSPSASGRGEQYF. The CDR3 DNA follows: TGTGCCAGCAGCCCCTCGGCTAGCGGGAGGGGCGAGCAGTACTTC. The genes are TRBV4-2 and TRBJ2-7, with 12 positions matching TRBD2. The germline V gene encodes CDR1 LGHNA and CDR2 YNFKEQ. The junction had 7 bases not matched to a gene; V was cut back by 4 bases and J by 6 bases. The CDR3 runs to 15 residues.

The chain is built from TRBV6-5 and TRBJ2-7, with D hard to call. Germline CDR1 MNHEY, CDR2 SVGAGI. The CDR3 runs 15 residues. The V and J ends lost 2 bases and 2 bases respectively, with 13 bases between them. As DNA, the CDR3 is TGTGCCAGCAGTTACGGCAAGCCAGAGACCTACGAGCAGTACTTC. Translated, it gives CASSYGKPETYEQYF.

This rearrangement joins TRBV6-1 to TRBJ2-6, with D unclear. Deletions cut 2 bases from V and 1 base from J, with 6 bases between. Germline assignment: CDR1 MNHNS and CDR2 SASEGT. The CDR3 loop spans 15 amino acids. CDR3 loop: CASSESSSGANVLTF. The DNA of the CDR3 is TGTGCCAGCAGTGAATCCTCATCTGGGGCCAACGTCCTGACTTTC.